The 32 T cell receptor beta chains in this list originate from one sample, sequenced in a study of shared clonotypes between healthy human individuals (dated by TCRdb to the early 2020s). CD8 naive samples were CD45RO-negative cells positively selected for CCR7, giving a CD45RA+CCR7+ population that excluded TemRA cells. The receptor library was made with the immunoSEQ multiplex PCR assay. This immuneACCESS table, as held by TCRdb, lists in-frame sequences with V and J called but not all clones. Of the missing ones, under half trace to an unresolved V gene in checked studies; the others have no known cause. This sample comprises about 2 million clones, roughly 94% of them detected only once. Roughly 1.2% of the sample is taken by the ten largest. The sample comprised naive CD8+ T cells sorted from blood. According to the study, the label for this sample's cell subset or site signals: CD45RA+CCR7+. The source of these receptors is a man aged 18 to 29 in good health.

The V call is TRBV5-1, the J call TRBJ2-3; D gene unclear. V lost 4 bases and J lost 0, with 9 bases in between. The CDR3 extends over 14 amino acids. CDR1 is SGHRS, CDR2 YFSETQ, per germline. DNA of the CDR3: TGCGCCAGCAGCGTGGCAGACAGCACAGATACGCAGTATTTT. Protein product: CASSVADSTDTQYF.

The chain is built from TRBV7-9 and TRBJ1-6; D is possibly TRBD1 (5 bases). V shed 6 bases and J shed 6 bases, with 15 bases lying between them. Germline lookup yields CDR1 SEHNR and CDR2 FQNEAQ (reference sequence). This CDR3 comprises 15 residues. This chain's CDR3 is CASSLPGPGNSPLHF. In DNA, the CDR3 is TGTGCCAGCAGTCTGCCAGGGCCGGGTAATTCACCCCTCCACTTT.

This rearrangement joins TRBV7-6 to TRBJ2-7, with D unclear. The V gene lost 0 bases and the J gene lost 4 bases, with 10 bases spanning the gap. The CDR3 runs to 14 residues. Per the germline V gene, CDR1 is SGHVS and CDR2 is FNYEAQ. The CDR3 sequence: CASSLAPESYEQYF. CDR3 DNA sequence: TGTGCCAGCAGCTTAGCGCCAGAAAGTTACGAGCAGTACTTC. The full variable domain, completed using reference TRBV7-6 and TRBJ2-7, is GAGVSQSPRYKVTKRGQDVALRCDPISGHVSLYWYRQALGQGPEFLTYFNYEAQQDKSGLPNDRFSAERPEGSISTLTIQRTEQRDSAMYRCASSLAPESYEQYFGPGTRLTVT.

This chain links TRBV4-1 with TRBJ2-1, with TRBD1 matching over 10 bases. The CDR3 extends over 17 amino acids. After removal of 3 bases from V and 3 bases from J, the junction contained 8 bases not matched to a gene. CDR1 and CDR2 (germline): MGHRA, YSYEKL. The CDR3: CASSQDLGQGIYNEQFF. As DNA, the CDR3 is TGCGCCAGCAGCCAGGACTTGGGACAGGGGATCTACAATGAGCAGTTCTTC.

Concerning this clone: The identical CDR3 is also encoded by other nucleotide sequences in the sample. The rearrangement uses TRBV29-1 and TRBJ1-2; D ambiguous. Germline V gene data show CDR1 as SQVTM and CDR2 as ANQGSEA. V lost 3 bases and J 0 bases, leaving 11 bases between the germline ends. The CDR3 length is 14 residues. In DNA form, the CDR3 reads TGCAGCGTTGACGGCGGGCCGCCTAACTATGGCTACACCTTC. It translates to CSVDGGPPNYGYTF. The full variable domain, in which reference TRBV29-1 and TRBJ1-2 provide the parts outside the CDR3, is SAVISQKPSRDICQRGTSLTIQCQVDSQVTMMFWYRQQPGQSLTLIATANQGSEATYESGFVIDKFPISRPNLTFSTLTVSNMSPEDSSIYLCSVDGGPPNYGYTFGSGTRLTVV.

This chain connects TRBV4-3 to TRBJ2-1; 7 bases agree with TRBD2. There are 16 residues in the CDR3. J lost 5 bases, V lost 0 bases, and 7 bases had no gene match. Germline V gene lookup returns CDR1 LGHNA and CDR2 YSLEER. CDR3 in amino acids: CASSQDFTSADNEQFF. CDR3 coding DNA: TGCGCCAGCAGCCAAGATTTCACTAGCGCCGACAATGAGCAGTTCTTC.

As regards this clone: The sample carries other DNA sequences with the same CDR3. CDR3 DNA: TGTGCCAGCAGTTTTCCGGGTGGGTCCTACGAGCAGTACTTC. Protein sequence: CASSFPGGSYEQYF. J is TRBJ2-7 and V is TRBV28; D uncertain. The CDR3 is 14 residues long. Trimming took off 3 bases at V and 1 base at J, with 10 bases between the two ends. Looked up from germline, CDR1 is MDHEN and CDR2 is SYDVKM.

Here the CDR3 DNA reads TGTGCCAGCGGCCACTACGAGCAGTACTTC. Residues: CASGHYEQYF. This chain joins TRBV6-1 and TRBJ2-7; D not resolved. Germline V lookup: CDR1 MNHNS, CDR2 SASEGT. The V gene lost 8 bases and the J gene lost 3 bases, with 5 bases spanning the gap. The CDR3 consists of 10 residues.

V usage is TRBV7-9 and J usage is TRBJ1-1; maybe TRBD1 (5 bases). V was cut by 2 bases and J by 0 bases, with 10 bases left in between. From germline, CDR1 is SEHNR and CDR2 FQNEAQ (reference sequence). The CDR3 spans 15 residues. This chain's CDR3 is CASSLSQGVNTEAFF. The CDR3 bases are TGTGCCAGCAGCTTATCCCAGGGCGTGAACACTGAAGCTTTCTTT.

The chain is built from TRBV9 and TRBJ2-1, with D perhaps being TRBD1 or TRBD2 (5 bases each). The CDR3 extends over 14 amino acids. Germline V gene lookup returns CDR1 SGDLS and CDR2 YYNGEE. V lost 5 bases and J 8 bases, leaving 17 bases between the germline ends. Written as DNA, the CDR3 is TGTGCCAGCAGTGCCCGGGACCCTAACGATGAGCAGTTCTTC. Protein sequence: CASSARDPNDEQFF.

The J gene is TRBJ1-1, the V gene TRBV5-1; D gene ambiguous. V was shortened by 0 bases and J by 7 bases, with 10 bases between the two germline ends. CDR3 size: 13 residues. The germline V gene encodes CDR1 SGHRS and CDR2 YFSETQ. The CDR3, as DNA: TGCGCCAGCAGCTTGGACGGGGAGGGTGAAGCTTTCTTT. Residues: CASSLDGEGEAFF.

The chain recombines TRBV5-4 with TRBJ1-1; no clear D gene. This CDR3 contains 14 residues. Looked up from germline, CDR1 is SGHNT and CDR2 is YYREEE (reference sequence). V lost 0 bases and J lost 1, with 7 bases in between. This CDR3 is CASSLEQTNTEAFF. CDR3 DNA sequence: TGTGCCAGCAGCTTGGAGCAGACGAACACTGAAGCTTTCTTT.

The chain couples TRBV7-9 to TRBJ1-4; TRBD1 aligns across 8 bases. The germline V gene has CDR1 SEHNR and CDR2 FQNEAQ (reference sequence). Unmatched junction bases numbered 12, after V lost 4 bases and J lost 2 bases. The CDR3 runs 18 residues. The CDR3 nucleotides read TGTGCCAGCAGCTCCACCGCCGGGACAGGCTTCACTAATGAAAAACTGTTTTTT. Its translation is CASSSTAGTGFTNEKLFF.

The chain carries TRBV7-9 and TRBJ2-3; D is undetermined. Germline CDR1 reads SEHNR; CDR2 reads FQNEAQ (reference sequence). V dropped 7 bases and J dropped 4 bases, with 21 bases sitting between them. The CDR3 totals 16 residues. CDR3 coding DNA: TGTGCCAGCACGGATCCAGGCAGGCCGATCTCAGATACGCAGTATTTT. Translating it yields CASTDPGRPISDTQYF.

As concerns this clone: The same CDR3 also results from other DNA sequences found in this sample. The chain has TRBV27 and TRBJ2-7; the D gene is possibly TRBD2 (6 bases). CDR3 size: 14 residues. Trimming stripped 1 base from V and 0 bases from J, with 7 bases between. The germline CDR1 and CDR2 sequences are MNHEY and SMNVEV (reference sequence). The CDR3: CASSLFGGSYEQYF. In DNA, the CDR3 is TGTGCCAGCAGTTTATTCGGGGGCTCCTACGAGCAGTACTTC.

V usage is TRBV27 and J usage is TRBJ1-2; D is perhaps TRBD1 (5 bases). Trimming stripped 6 bases from V and 8 bases from J, with 19 bases between. The CDR3 totals 14 residues. Per the germline V gene, CDR1 is MNHEY and CDR2 is SMNVEV (reference sequence). In nucleotides, the CDR3 is TGTGCCAGCAGGGGCGGGGGAGGATTACGAGGCTACACCTTC. Its translation: CASRGGGGLRGYTF.

The chain has TRBV29-1 and TRBJ2-1; 7 nucleotides agree with TRBD1. The V gene's germline CDR1 is SQVTM and CDR2 ANQGSEA. With 5 bases clipped from V and 5 bases from J, the junction kept 6 bases outside the gene matches. The CDR3 runs to 13 residues. The CDR3 sequence: CSVYTGEDNEQFF. In DNA form, the CDR3 reads TGCAGCGTTTACACAGGGGAAGACAATGAGCAGTTCTTC.

Worth noting for this clone: Within the sample, other DNA sequences also encode this same CDR3. The chain combines TRBV2 with TRBJ2-7; 7 positions match TRBD1. J was trimmed by 2 bases and V by 6 bases; bases with no gene match: 4. The CDR3 consists of 13 residues. Germline V gives CDR1 SNHLY, CDR2 FYNNEI. The CDR3 region is CASSPGQTYEQYF. CDR3 nucleotides: TGTGCCAGCAGCCCGGGACAGACCTACGAGCAGTACTTC.

V is TRBV6-5 and J is TRBJ2-7; TRBD2 agrees at 9 bases. Trimming cost V 5 bases and J 0 bases; bases outside gene matches: 5. CDR3 size: 15 residues. The germline CDR1 and CDR2 sequences are MNHEY and SVGAGI. The CDR3 protein is CASSPSTSGSYEQYF. Here the CDR3 DNA reads TGTGCCAGCAGTCCCTCGACTAGCGGCTCCTACGAGCAGTACTTC.

The chain carries TRBV28 and TRBJ2-7; a possible D gene is TRBD2 (5 bases). Trimming cost V 7 bases and J 5 bases, with 9 bases left between them. The CDR3 is 11 amino acids. Germline CDR1 and CDR2: MDHEN and SYDVKM. In DNA, the CDR3 is TGTGCCAGCACCTTCGGGGACGAGCAGTACTTC. It encodes CASTFGDEQYF.

The genes are TRBV5-1 and TRBJ1-1; a weak D match, TRBD1 (5 bases). Germline V gene lookup returns CDR1 SGHRS and CDR2 YFSETQ. V lost 4 bases to trimming and J lost 3 bases, with 10 bases between them. The CDR3 runs to 13 residues. This CDR3 is CASSQGTYTEAFF. CDR3 nucleotides: TGCGCCAGCAGCCAGGGAACTTACACTGAAGCTTTCTTT.

Points on this clone: The junction and the germline gene differ at one end; a read error may be behind it. The chain links TRBV7-7 to TRBJ1-4, with 7 nucleotides matching TRBD1. The germline V gene has CDR1 SSHAT and CDR2 FNYEAQ (reference sequence). There are 16 residues in the CDR3. Here the CDR3 reads CASSLAWSGGNEKLFF. As DNA, the CDR3 is TGTGCTAGCAGCTTAGCGTGGTCAGGGGGTAATGAAAAACTGTTTTTT.

V usage is TRBV9 and J usage is TRBJ2-7, with D possibly matching TRBD1 (6 bases). V was pared by 4 bases and J by 1 base, with 21 bases between. Germline values: CDR1 SGDLS, CDR2 YYNGEE. The CDR3 extends over 17 amino acids. The CDR3 sequence: CASSMSSSGASSYEQYF. The CDR3, as DNA: TGTGCCAGCAGCATGTCGAGTTCAGGGGCTTCTTCCTACGAGCAGTACTTC.

The chain has TRBV2 and TRBJ2-7, with D possibly called TRBD1 or TRBD2 (5 bases each). The CDR3 has 15 residues. The V end was cut by 8 bases, the J end by 0 bases, with 17 bases between. Germline values: CDR1 SNHLY, CDR2 FYNNEI. CDR3 sequence: CASSGFTGTSYEQYF. The CDR3 DNA follows: TGTGCCAGCTCGGGGTTCACCGGGACCTCCTACGAGCAGTACTTC. Full variable domain (remainder filled in from reference TRBV2 and TRBJ2-7): EPEVTQTPSHQVTQMGQEVILRCVPISNHLYFYWYRQILGQKVEFLVSFYNNEISEKSEIFDDQFSVERPDGSNFTLKIRSTKLEDSAMYFCASSGFTGTSYEQYFGPGTRLTVT.

This clone has only a few counts. This CDR3 is also generated by other DNA sequences in the sample. This chain links TRBV27 with TRBJ1-1, with D unclear. The V gene lost 2 bases and the J gene lost 0 bases, with 4 bases spanning the gap. Germline V gene sequence: CDR1 MNHEY, CDR2 SMNVEV (reference sequence). The CDR3 is 13 residues long. The chain's CDR3 is CASSLSMNTEAFF. Here the CDR3 DNA reads TGTGCCAGCAGTTTAAGTATGAACACTGAAGCTTTCTTT.

The chain has TRBV6-6 and TRBJ2-7; 8 bases are shared with TRBD1. CDR3 length equals 14 residues. Germline V CDR1 and CDR2: MNHNY, SVGAGI (reference sequence). Losses at the gene ends were 1 base for V and 2 bases for J; bases not matched to a gene: 1. As DNA, the CDR3 is TGTGCCAGCAGTTACTGGGACAGGACCTACGAGCAGTACTTC. Its protein product is CASSYWDRTYEQYF.

The genes are TRBV4-1 and TRBJ2-5; 9 bases map to TRBD2. The CDR3 is 16 residues long. Per the germline V gene, CDR1 is MGHRA and CDR2 is YSYEKL. V shed 0 bases, J shed 2 bases, and the junction held 4 bases outside the gene matches. Here the CDR3 reads CASSQDPSGEQETQYF. The CDR3 DNA reads TGCGCCAGCAGCCAAGACCCTAGCGGGGAGCAAGAGACCCAGTACTTC.

The CDR3 reads CASSPERETGELFF. The CDR3 nucleotides read TGTGCCAGCAGCCCCGAGCGGGAGACCGGGGAGCTGTTTTTT. The J gene is TRBJ2-2, the V gene TRBV13; 8 positions agree with TRBD2. This CDR3 has 14 residues. The V and J ends lost 5 bases and 5 bases, in that order; junction bases with no gene match: 4. The V gene's germline CDR1 is PRHDT and CDR2 FYEKMQ (reference sequence).

The chain joins TRBV11-2 to TRBJ2-5; 12 nucleotides agree with TRBD2. This CDR3 comprises 19 residues. Germline values: CDR1 SGHAT, CDR2 FQNNGV. After removal of 5 bases from V and 0 bases from J, the junction contained 13 bases not matched to a gene. The CDR3 nucleotides read TGTGCCAGCAGCCCAGGAGGGCTAGCGGGGGGGTGGTACCAAGAGACCCAGTACTTC. Translated: CASSPGGLAGGWYQETQYF.

The rearrangement joins TRBV7-3 to TRBJ2-3, with a tentative D call TRBD1 (6 bases). The CDR3 contains 15 residues. From germline, CDR1 is SGHTA and CDR2 FQGTGA. V was clipped by 5 bases and J by 0 bases, with 12 bases between them. The CDR3 loop is CASSGGFASTDTQYF. The CDR3 DNA reads as TGTGCCAGCAGCGGGGGCTTTGCTAGCACAGATACGCAGTATTTT.

The genes are TRBV5-1 and TRBJ2-1; 7 bases fit TRBD2. From germline, CDR1 is SGHRS and CDR2 YFSETQ. Trimming at V came to 6 bases and at J to 5 bases, leaving 8 bases not matched to a gene. CDR3 length equals 14 residues. The CDR3 sequence is CASKYWAGDNEQFF. CDR3 coding DNA: TGCGCCAGCAAGTACTGGGCGGGGGACAATGAGCAGTTCTTC.

This sequence joins TRBV7-9 and TRBJ2-7; no reliable D call. Germline V CDR1 and CDR2: SEHNR, FQNEAQ (reference sequence). Trimming stripped 2 bases from V and 3 bases from J, with 11 bases between. This CDR3 has 14 residues. CDR3 region: CASSLSVSFYEQYF. The CDR3 DNA reads as TGTGCCAGCAGCTTATCTGTGTCCTTCTACGAGCAGTACTTC.